Shown below are 5 T cell receptor beta chains from a single sample sequenced in a study of blood T cells in healthy people across ages. Alongside a J-beta primer mix, a sample-barcoded 5' primer served in a second PCR lasting roughly 7 to 11 cycles. TCRdb analysed the 5' RACE reads with MiXCR anew, one entry per CDR3 protein. This table has hundreds of thousands of distinct CDR3 sequences, under 45% appearing once. The sample consisted of blood. The receptors were gathered from a man in his sixties in good health.

CDR3 residues: CASSPSGTIRKEQFF. DNA of the CDR3: TGTGCCAGCAGTCCTTCCGGGACTATTCGGAAGGAGCAGTTCTTC. The chain has TRBV3-1 and TRBJ2-1; 7 positions agree with TRBD2. Per germline, CDR1 LGHDT and CDR2 YNNKEL (reference sequence). The CDR3 loop spans 15 amino acids. Trimming took 6 bases from V and 10 from J; bases not matched to a gene: 15.

This clonotype has at least ten counts. The genes are TRBV9 and TRBJ1-1; D is unclear. The V end was cut by 0 bases, the J end by 1 base, with 4 bases between. Germline V CDR1 and CDR2: SGDLS, YYNGEE. There are 13 residues in the CDR3. The CDR3 DNA follows: TGTGCCAGCAGCGTAGGAGAGAACACTGAAGCTTTCTTT. It encodes CASSVGENTEAFF.

The chain employs TRBV7-2 and TRBJ2-3; D not resolved. CDR1 SGHTA and CDR2 FQGNSA come from the germline V gene. Trimming cost V 1 base and J 0 bases, with 8 bases left between them. This CDR3 comprises 15 residues. The CDR3 sequence: CASSLVISSTDTQYF. CDR3 nucleotide sequence: TGTGCCAGCAGCTTAGTGATTTCTAGCACAGATACGCAGTATTTT.

This clonotype was counted many times. The chain recombines TRBV20-1 with TRBJ2-5, with a tentative D call TRBD1 (6 bases). Trimming shortened V by 2 bases and J by 3 bases, and 13 bases separated the two germline ends. The CDR3 is 14 amino acids. The germline V gene encodes CDR1 DFQATT and CDR2 SNEGSKA (reference sequence). Here the CDR3 DNA reads TGCAGTGCTAGATCGACAGGACCTAAAGAGACCCAGTACTTC. It yields the protein CSARSTGPKETQYF.

This clonotype was observed a handful of times. At one end, the junction sequence differs from germline, possibly due to a read error. CDR3 DNA: TGTGCCGGCAGCGTAACAGCGGGGGGGGAATACGAGCAGTACTTC. This gives the protein CAGSVTAGGEYEQYF. The chain recombines TRBV9 with TRBJ2-7; 10 bases fit TRBD2. Germline V gives CDR1 SGDLS, CDR2 YYNGEE. The CDR3 spans 15 residues.